The 17 T cell receptor beta chains below all came from one sample that was sequenced in a study of blood T cell repertoires in COVID-19. Data came from immunoSEQ multiplex PCR; TCRdb stores just in-frame clones and leaves some out. The sample lists around 110,000 clones; about 81% were seen once. Material: peripheral blood. The receptors were gathered from a man between 65 and 85 years old with acute or convalescent COVID-19.

The chain is built from TRBV6-5 and TRBJ2-7, with D perhaps matching TRBD2 (6 bases). V was shortened by 4 bases and J by 5 bases, with 9 bases between the two germline ends. This CDR3 has 12 residues. Germline V lookup: CDR1 MNHEY, CDR2 SVGAGI. The CDR3 loop is CASSWTGDEQYF. CDR3 in DNA: TGTGCCAGCAGTTGGACGGGGGACGAGCAGTACTTC.

This rearrangement joins TRBV20-1 to TRBJ1-1, with D possibly TRBD1 on 5 matching bases. CDR3 length: 15 residues. The germline V and J ends were trimmed by 3 bases and 0 bases, with 14 bases remaining between them. CDR1 is DFQATT and CDR2 is SNEGSKA in the germline V gene (reference sequence). Written as DNA, the CDR3 is TGCAGTGCTAGTGGAAGGGGAGGCGTGAACACTGAAGCTTTCTTT. It yields the protein CSASGRGGVNTEAFF.

This chain connects TRBV24-1 to TRBJ2-1; 7 bases fit TRBD2. The germline CDR1 and CDR2 sequences are KGHDR and SFDVKD. V lost 1 base to trimming and J lost 1 base; unmatched junction nucleotides: 6. This CDR3 comprises 17 residues. The CDR3 is CATSDFRAGPSYNEQFF. For the CDR3, the DNA is TGTGCCACCAGTGATTTTAGAGCGGGGCCATCCTACAATGAGCAGTTCTTC.

The chain couples TRBV19 to TRBJ1-1; D possibly corresponds to TRBD1 (5 bases). Deletions cut 5 bases from V and 1 base from J, with 11 bases between. Germline-derived CDR1 and CDR2 are LNHDA and SQIVND (reference sequence). This CDR3 contains 14 residues. For the CDR3, the DNA is TGTGCCAGTAGTCTCCGGGGGACGAACACTGAAGCTTTCTTT. The encoded protein is CASSLRGTNTEAFF.

The chain employs TRBV5-5 and TRBJ2-2, with D hard to call. In germline, CDR1 is SGHKS, CDR2 YYEKEE (reference sequence). Trimming removed 9 bases at V and 1 base at J, with 10 bases between. The CDR3 contains 13 residues. The CDR3 is CAIQYRNTGELFF. In nucleotides, the CDR3 is TGTGCCATCCAGTACAGGAACACCGGGGAGCTGTTTTTT.

The chain links TRBV9 to TRBJ1-3, with D possibly being TRBD1 (6 bases). CDR3 length: 15 amino acids. V lost 3 bases and J lost 1, with 11 bases in between. The germline gives CDR1 SGDLS, CDR2 YYNGEE. The CDR3 coding sequence is TGTGCCAGCAGCGAGGGACATTCGTCTGGAAACACCATATATTTT. It yields the protein CASSEGHSSGNTIYF.

The rearrangement uses TRBV5-1 and TRBJ2-7, with D perhaps TRBD1 (6 bases). From germline, CDR1 is SGHRS and CDR2 YFSETQ. V was cut by 2 bases and J by 5 bases, with 11 bases left in between. This CDR3 is 13 amino acids long. Here the CDR3 reads CASSFPGADEQYF. As DNA, the CDR3 is TGCGCCAGCAGCTTTCCAGGGGCTGACGAGCAGTACTTC. Full variable domain (missing parts from reference TRBV5-1 and TRBJ2-7): KAGVTQTPRYLIKTRGQQVTLSCSPISGHRSVSWYQQTPGQGLQFLFEYFSETQRNKGNFPGRFSGRQFSNSRSEMNVSTLELGDSALYLCASSFPGADEQYFGPGTRLTVT.

The chain couples TRBV29-1 to TRBJ2-2; 13 nucleotides line up with TRBD2. The CDR3 is 14 residues long. The V and J ends lost 1 base and 15 bases, in that order; junction bases with no gene match: 8. In germline, CDR1 is SQVTM, CDR2 ANQGSEA. CDR3 protein: CSVEVQLAGGGVFF. For the CDR3, the DNA is TGCAGCGTTGAAGTACAACTAGCGGGAGGGGGGGTGTTTTTT.

This clone has only a few counts. The chain recombines TRBV28 with TRBJ2-7; 7 bases are a match to TRBD2. The CDR3 totals 13 residues. The trim removed 7 bases at V and 1 base at J, leaving 4 bases unmatched. The germline CDR1 and CDR2 sequences are MDHEN and SYDVKM. The CDR3 sequence: CASNREVSYEQYF. The CDR3 DNA follows: TGTGCCAGCAATCGGGAGGTATCCTACGAGCAGTACTTC.

This chain uses TRBV5-4 with TRBJ2-2; TRBD1 matches at 7 bases. Germline-derived CDR1 and CDR2 are SGHNT and YYREEE (reference sequence). CDR3 length: 16 residues. The V segment lost 3 bases and the J segment 1 base; nucleotides outside the gene matches: 6. The CDR3 loop is CASSSGTAKNTGELFF. Written as DNA, the CDR3 is TGTGCCAGCAGCTCCGGGACAGCAAAGAACACCGGGGAGCTGTTTTTT. Based on the CDR3 plus reference TRBV5-4 and TRBJ2-2, the full variable domain is ETGVTQSPTHLIKTRGQQVTLRCSSQSGHNTVSWYQQALGQGPQFIFQYYREEENGRGNFPPRFSGLQFPNYSSELNVNALELDDSALYLCASSSGTAKNTGELFFGEGSRLTVL.

The J gene is TRBJ2-3, the V gene TRBV5-1; D remains ambiguous. This CDR3 is built from 14 residues. V lost 0 bases, J lost 3 bases, and 8 bases lay in between. In germline, CDR1 is SGHRS, CDR2 YFSETQ. For the CDR3, the DNA is TGCGCCAGCAGCTTGGCCAGGTGGACAGATACGCAGTATTTT. Its protein product is CASSLARWTDTQYF. The variable domain in full, completed from reference TRBV5-1 and TRBJ2-3, reads KAGVTQTPRYLIKTRGQQVTLSCSPISGHRSVSWYQQTPGQGLQFLFEYFSETQRNKGNFPGRFSGRQFSNSRSEMNVSTLELGDSALYLCASSLARWTDTQYFGPGTRLTVL.

The J gene is TRBJ1-2, the V gene TRBV29-1, with 9 bases identical to TRBD1. Trimming removed 0 bases from V and 8 bases from J; junction bases left unmatched: 4. The CDR3 length is 13 residues. Germline lookup yields CDR1 SQVTM and CDR2 ANQGSEA. For the CDR3, the DNA is TGCAGCGTTGAAGAGGGACAGGGAAAGGGCTACACCTTC. Encoded protein: CSVEEGQGKGYTF.

The count of this clone is one. V is TRBV7-2 and J is TRBJ2-7, with a possible D match to TRBD1 (5 bases). The CDR3 totals 15 residues. Trimming left V 2 bases short and J 3 bases short, with 14 bases between. In germline, CDR1 is SGHTA, CDR2 FQGNSA. This CDR3 reads CASSLLPRADYEQYF. DNA of the CDR3: TGTGCCAGCAGCTTATTACCCAGGGCTGACTACGAGCAGTACTTC.

The chain combines TRBV29-1 with TRBJ1-2, with TRBD1 as a possible D gene (6 bases). This CDR3 region has 12 residues. The germline V gene encodes CDR1 SQVTM and CDR2 ANQGSEA. With 2 bases removed from V and 4 bases from J, the gap between germline ends came to 8 bases. In nucleotides, the CDR3 is TGCAGCGTTGAACGGGACATCTATGGCTACACCTTC. Protein product: CSVERDIYGYTF.

There are a few counts of this clone. The chain couples TRBV10-1 to TRBJ1-1; no reliable D call. V was clipped by 6 bases and J by 0 bases, with 8 bases between them. CDR3 length: 13 residues. Germline CDR1 WNHNN, CDR2 SYGVQD (reference sequence). CDR3: CASSRNMNTEAFF. The DNA for the CDR3 is TGCGCCAGCAGCAGGAACATGAACACTGAAGCTTTCTTT.

This sequence joins TRBV29-1 and TRBJ1-2, with 9 bases fitting TRBD1. The germline gives CDR1 SQVTM, CDR2 ANQGSEA. The CDR3 loop spans 15 amino acids. The trim removed 4 bases at V and 6 bases at J, leaving 12 bases unmatched. The CDR3 is CSVVPGQGRGNGYTF. The DNA for the CDR3 is TGCAGCGTTGTCCCGGGACAGGGTCGGGGCAATGGCTACACCTTC.

The V gene is TRBV18, the J gene TRBJ2-7, with a weak D call TRBD1 (6 bases). Trimming removed 1 base at V and 0 bases at J, with 13 bases between. Germline V gives CDR1 KGHSH, CDR2 LQKENI. The CDR3 consists of 16 residues. The CDR3 sequence: CASSPQVTGSSYEQYF. The CDR3 nucleotides read TGTGCCAGCTCACCACAGGTTACAGGGAGCTCCTACGAGCAGTACTTC.